What follows are 29 T cell receptor beta chains derived from one specimen sequenced in a study of T cell responses to AZD1222 COVID-19 vaccine. TCRdb keeps only in-frame clones here, not all; method: immunoSEQ multiplex PCR. Altogether about 170,000 clones are present, around nine tenths being singletons, with the ten largest covering over 1.5%. This specimen consisted of peripheral blood, obtained on day 0 of AZD1222 vaccination. The receptors were gathered from an adult in good health.

The rearrangement joins TRBV25-1 to TRBJ2-1; 8 bases align to TRBD2. From germline, CDR1 is MGHDK and CDR2 SYGVNS. The CDR3 loop spans 16 amino acids. Trimming at V came to 4 bases and at J to 6 bases, leaving 11 bases not matched to a gene. The CDR3 spells CASSALAGRAGNEQFF. The CDR3 DNA sequence: TGTGCCAGCAGTGCCCTAGCGGGTCGGGCGGGCAATGAGCAGTTCTTC.

The gene calls are TRBV3-1 (or the pseudogene TRBV3-2) and TRBJ1-4; 8 bases match TRBD1. Germline-derived CDR1 and CDR2 are LGHDT and YNNKEL (reference sequence). V shed 4 bases and J 7 bases; nucleotides not matched to a gene: 5. The CDR3 covers 14 residues. DNA of the CDR3: TGTGCCAGCAGCCTAGGACAGGGTGGTGAAAAACTGTTTTTT. This translates into CASSLGQGGEKLFF.

The CDR3 loop is CASSVGQGRNSPLHF. The CDR3 DNA is TGTGCCAGCAGCGTGGGACAGGGGCGGAATTCACCCCTCCACTTT. This chain joins TRBV5-6 and TRBJ1-6; 10 nucleotides align to TRBD1. CDR3 length: 15 amino acids. Trimming at V came to 4 bases and at J to 7 bases, leaving 5 bases not matched to a gene. Looked up from germline, CDR1 is SGHDT and CDR2 is YYEEEE.

This rearrangement joins TRBV9 to TRBJ1-2; tentatively, D is TRBD1 (6 bases). Germline V lookup: CDR1 SGDLS, CDR2 YYNGEE. CDR3 length equals 14 residues. V shed 4 bases and J shed 3 bases, with 13 bases lying between them. CDR3 sequence reads: CASSTQGRYYGYTF. DNA of the CDR3: TGTGCCAGCAGCACCCAGGGGCGGTACTATGGCTACACCTTC.

The V call is TRBV19, the J call TRBJ1-6; no clear D. Per germline, CDR1 LNHDA and CDR2 SQIVND (reference sequence). The CDR3 has 16 amino acids. Deletions cut 10 bases from V and 8 bases from J, with 24 bases between. The CDR3 DNA follows: TGTGCCACTAAAAGAGGGTTCGCACCGATTGATTCACCCCTCCACTTT. Translated, it gives CATKRGFAPIDSPLHF.

The chain is built from TRBV7-9 and TRBJ2-5; D unresolved. Germline V CDR1 and CDR2: SEHNR, FQNEAQ (reference sequence). This CDR3 contains 13 residues. V dropped 1 base and J dropped 1 base, with 4 bases sitting between them. CDR3 protein: CASSLVSQETQYF. As DNA, the CDR3 is TGTGCCAGCAGCTTAGTTAGCCAAGAGACCCAGTACTTC.

The V and J genes are TRBV13 and TRBJ2-2; D is tentatively TRBD1 or TRBD2 (5 bases each). The germline V and J ends were trimmed by 6 bases and 0 bases, with 17 bases remaining between them. Germline loops: CDR1 PRHDT, CDR2 FYEKMQ (reference sequence). The CDR3 has 17 residues. Here the CDR3 reads CASRYLGELSNTGELFF. CDR3 bases: TGTGCCAGCAGATACTTGGGGGAACTTTCGAACACCGGGGAGCTGTTTTTT.

The rearrangement joins TRBV5-6 to TRBJ2-2; no firm D call. CDR3 size: 16 residues. Germline CDR1 is SGHDT and CDR2 is YYEEEE. Deletions cut 3 bases from V and 0 bases from J, with 12 bases between. For the CDR3, the DNA is TGTGCCAGCAGCTCTATAGGCCAGACGAACACCGGGGAGCTGTTTTTT. This translates into CASSSIGQTNTGELFF.

This clone appeared a single time. The rearrangement links TRBV10-2 to TRBJ1-4, with 8 bases identical to TRBD1. Trimming took 6 bases from V and 0 from J; bases not matched to a gene: 3. CDR1 and CDR2 (germline): WSHSY, SAAADI. The CDR3 length is 15 residues. For the CDR3, the DNA is TGCGCCAGCAGACAGGGGGATGCAACTAATGAAAAACTGTTTTTT. This gives the protein CASRQGDATNEKLFF.

The count of this clone is one. This chain joins TRBV7-2 and TRBJ2-5; possible D gene TRBD2, 5 bases. Germline CDR1 is SGHTA and CDR2 is FQGNSA. This CDR3 region has 17 residues. V lost 0 bases, J lost 8 bases, and 22 bases lay in between. The CDR3 here is CASSLAPVQLTGITQYF. DNA for the CDR3: TGTGCCAGCAGCTTAGCGCCAGTCCAGCTTACCGGGATTACCCAGTACTTC.

The chain employs TRBV24-1 and TRBJ2-2; tentatively, D is TRBD2 (6 bases). This CDR3 is 16 amino acids long. The germline V gene has CDR1 KGHDR and CDR2 SFDVKD. The ends were cut back, 4 bases at V and 0 bases at J, with 11 bases in the middle. CDR3 DNA sequence: TGTGCCACCAGTGAAACCGGGACTTCGAACACCGGGGAGCTGTTTTTT. This translates into CATSETGTSNTGELFF.

The chain uses TRBV7-9 and TRBJ2-7; D is possibly TRBD2 (5 bases). V was clipped by 1 base and J by 6 bases, with 10 bases between them. CDR1 is SEHNR and CDR2 is FQNEAQ in the germline V gene (reference sequence). The CDR3 extends over 13 amino acids. CDR3 sequence reads: CASSLEKGSEQYF. As DNA, the CDR3 is TGTGCCAGCAGCTTAGAAAAAGGGAGCGAGCAGTACTTC.

The chain employs TRBV9 and TRBJ2-3, with 8 bases lining up with TRBD1. Trimming cost V 2 bases and J 4 bases; bases outside gene matches: 3. CDR1 and CDR2 (germline): SGDLS, YYNGEE. The CDR3 extends over 14 amino acids. The CDR3 nucleotides read TGTGCCAGCAGCGTCTCGACAGGGGCAGATACGCAGTATTTT. Protein sequence: CASSVSTGADTQYF.

The chain joins TRBV4-2 to TRBJ2-3, with no clear D. This CDR3 spans 15 amino acids. Germline CDR1 reads LGHNA; CDR2 reads YNFKEQ. Trimming took 0 bases from V and 6 from J, leaving 13 bases between them. CDR3 coding DNA: TGTGCCAGCAGCCAAGATCTAAGTCGACCCGATACGCAGTATTTT. It is translated as CASSQDLSRPDTQYF.

V and J are TRBV9 and TRBJ2-1, with 11 nucleotides matching TRBD2. Germline values: CDR1 SGDLS, CDR2 YYNGEE. Unmatched junction bases numbered 4, after V lost 7 bases and J lost 4 bases. The CDR3 spans 14 residues. The CDR3 reads CASGGLAEYNEQFF. The CDR3 DNA is TGTGCCAGCGGGGGACTAGCGGAGTACAATGAGCAGTTCTTC.

V usage is TRBV19 and J usage is TRBJ2-1; 7 bases fit TRBD1. This CDR3 contains 15 residues. Germline V gives CDR1 LNHDA, CDR2 SQIVND (reference sequence). V lost 4 bases, J lost 6 bases, and 9 bases stayed unmatched. In DNA form, the CDR3 reads TGTGCCAGTAGTACCTCGACAGGGAAGTTCAATGAGCAGTTCTTC. It is translated as CASSTSTGKFNEQFF.

The V gene is TRBV18, the J gene TRBJ2-7; D remains ambiguous. The V gene lost 3 bases and the J gene lost 2 bases, with 8 bases spanning the gap. The germline V gene encodes CDR1 KGHSH and CDR2 LQKENI. The CDR3 contains 13 residues. CDR3 region: CASSPNSPYEQYF. CDR3 DNA sequence: TGTGCCAGCTCACCGAACAGCCCCTACGAGCAGTACTTC.

This chain uses TRBV18 with TRBJ2-3; either TRBD1 or TRBD2 may fit D (5 bases each). V was shortened by 6 bases and J by 5 bases, with 18 bases between the two germline ends. Looked up from germline, CDR1 is KGHSH and CDR2 is LQKENI. The CDR3 contains 15 residues. CDR3: CASSPRRGEIDTQYF. CDR3 bases: TGTGCCAGCTCCCCTCGGAGAGGGGAAATAGATACGCAGTATTTT.

CDR3 nucleotides: TGTGCCAGCAGCGTTGGACTAGCGGGAGTTGAGACCCAGTACTTC. Its translation: CASSVGLAGVETQYF. The genes are TRBV9 and TRBJ2-5; TRBD2 matches 13 bases. The trim removed 2 bases at V and 5 bases at J, leaving 3 bases unmatched. This CDR3 has 15 residues. In germline, CDR1 is SGDLS, CDR2 YYNGEE.

This clone has just one count. The CDR3 DNA reads TGCAGCGTTTCGGGACAGGGTCATAATCCCCGGTTCACAGATACGCAGTATTTT. Its translation is CSVSGQGHNPRFTDTQYF. The chain combines TRBV29-1 with TRBJ2-3, with 9 nucleotides matching TRBD1. CDR1 and CDR2 (germline): SQVTM, ANQGSEA. This CDR3 has 18 amino acids. Trimming cost V 5 bases and J 2 bases; bases outside gene matches: 17.

V usage is TRBV18 and J usage is TRBJ1-1; tentatively, D is TRBD1 (6 bases). The CDR3 consists of 14 residues. Germline assignment: CDR1 KGHSH and CDR2 LQKENI. V lost 5 bases to trimming and J lost 4 bases, with 14 bases between them. The CDR3 sequence is CASSELDRSTEAFF. CDR3 bases: TGTGCCAGCTCAGAGTTGGACAGATCCACTGAAGCTTTCTTT.

The rearrangement uses TRBV18 and TRBJ2-7; a weak D match, TRBD2 (7 bases). CDR1 and CDR2 (germline): KGHSH, LQKENI. Between the trimmed V and J ends, which lost 6 bases and 3 bases, there was a span of 18 bases. The CDR3 consists of 15 residues. Here the CDR3 reads CASSEFGGAGYEQYF. The CDR3 DNA sequence: TGTGCCAGCTCCGAATTTGGGGGGGCCGGCTACGAGCAGTACTTC.

V usage is TRBV27 and J usage is TRBJ1-2, with TRBD1 matching over 7 bases. Germline V CDR1 and CDR2: MNHEY, SMNVEV (reference sequence). With 5 bases clipped from V and 3 bases from J, the junction kept 12 bases outside the gene matches. This CDR3 comprises 16 residues. The CDR3 loop reads CASSRGPTGSHYGYTF. In DNA form, the CDR3 reads TGTGCCAGCAGTCGGGGCCCGACAGGGTCTCACTATGGCTACACCTTC.

The V and J genes are TRBV5-1 and TRBJ2-7, with D possibly being TRBD1 (6 bases). Germline-derived CDR1 and CDR2 are SGHRS and YFSETQ. V shed 3 bases and J shed 2 bases, with 12 bases lying between them. CDR3 length: 14 residues. CDR3 residues: CASSSLTGAYEQYF. CDR3 DNA: TGCGCCAGCAGCTCTTTGACAGGAGCCTACGAGCAGTACTTC.

The rearrangement links TRBV7-2 to TRBJ1-2, with 10 nucleotides matching TRBD1. Germline-derived CDR1 and CDR2 are SGHTA and FQGNSA. CDR3 length: 16 amino acids. V gave up 5 bases and J gave up 6 bases; unmatched junction bases: 12. The CDR3 bases are TGTGCCAGCAGCCCGTGGAGACAGGGGGCTCAGGATGGCTACACCTTC. It yields the protein CASSPWRQGAQDGYTF.

This sequence joins TRBV6-5 and TRBJ1-1; D is possibly TRBD1 (5 bases). Trimming removed 6 bases from V and 0 bases from J, with 14 bases in between. The CDR3 loop spans 15 amino acids. Germline CDR1 and CDR2: MNHEY and SVGAGI. The CDR3 here is CASSESGLMNTEAFF. The CDR3 DNA reads as TGTGCCAGCAGCGAGTCGGGACTGATGAACACTGAAGCTTTCTTT.

The chain combines TRBV19 with TRBJ1-4; weak D call: TRBD1 (5 bases). V was trimmed by 5 bases and J by 8 bases, leaving 18 bases between them. Germline V lookup: CDR1 LNHDA, CDR2 SQIVND (reference sequence). The CDR3 has 15 amino acids. The CDR3 reads CASSPSGPSREKLFF. In DNA, the CDR3 is TGTGCCAGTAGTCCTTCGGGACCTAGCAGGGAAAAACTGTTTTTT.

The rearrangement joins TRBV9 to TRBJ2-5; weak D call: TRBD2 (6 bases). V lost 3 bases, J lost 5 bases, and 14 bases lay in between. Germline loops: CDR1 SGDLS, CDR2 YYNGEE. This CDR3 has 14 residues. The CDR3 loop is CASSERSGGETQYF. Written as DNA, the CDR3 is TGTGCCAGCAGCGAGAGGAGTGGAGGGGAGACCCAGTACTTC.

The chain joins TRBV7-3 to TRBJ1-1; TRBD1 might be the D (6 bases). Trimming removed 4 bases at V and 0 bases at J, with 12 bases between. This CDR3 has 15 amino acids. Germline loops: CDR1 SGHTA, CDR2 FQGTGA. In nucleotides, the CDR3 is TGTGCCAGCAGCTCCGAGACAGGAATGAACACTGAAGCTTTCTTT. Translated, it gives CASSSETGMNTEAFF.